This passage covers 8 T cell receptor beta chains from one sample sequenced in a study of Ad26.COV2.S vaccination and SARS-CoV-2 variants. Libraries were prepared by immunoSEQ multiplex PCR; TCRdb keeps only in-frame clonotypes and omits some of them. The profile covers about 390,000 clones, with roughly nine tenths appearing a single time and more than 3% taken by the ten largest. Treatment indicated: roughly 18 received Ad26.COV2.S at low or high dose, single or two shots; about 5 received placebo; per-sample allocation not given. Vaccine and placebo recipients were sampled on day 63 after the first injection. The sample consisted of peripheral blood, taken in a trial of Ad26.COV2.S vaccine versus placebo. The receptors here all came from a person between 18 and 59 years old who received the Ad26.COV2.S COVID-19 vaccine or a placebo.

This chain joins TRBV12-3 or TRBV12-4 and TRBJ2-5; D gene unclear. CDR3 length: 13 amino acids. Trimming pared 3 bases from V and 7 bases from J, leaving 12 bases between. The CDR3 sequence: CASSLLVARTQYF. The CDR3 bases are TGTGCCAGCAGTTTGTTAGTAGCCAGGACCCAGTACTTC.

A single count supports this clone. This chain links TRBV6-5 with TRBJ2-3; D unclear. The CDR3 spans 13 residues. Trimming left V 8 bases short and J 1 base short, with 10 bases between. Germline assignment: CDR1 MNHEY and CDR2 SVGAGI. For the CDR3, the DNA is TGTGCCAGCTTAGCACCTGGCACAGATACGCAGTATTTT. This encodes CASLAPGTDTQYF.

The chain has TRBV6-5 and TRBJ1-2, with D perhaps matching TRBD1 (5 bases). Germline values: CDR1 MNHEY, CDR2 SVGAGI. The length of the CDR3 is 14 residues. V was shortened by 2 bases and J by 4 bases, with 11 bases between the two germline ends. The CDR3 region has the DNA TGTGCCAGCAGTTACGGGGGACGTATCTATGGCTACACCTTC. It specifies CASSYGGRIYGYTF.

CDR3 sequence: CASSLASYGDRGETF. In nucleotides, the CDR3 is TGTGCCAGCAGCTTAGCAAGTTATGGGGACAGGGGAGAGACCTTC. The genes are TRBV7-9 and TRBJ1-2; 10 bases are a match to TRBD1. CDR1 SEHNR and CDR2 FQNEAQ come from the germline V gene (reference sequence). This CDR3 spans 15 amino acids. Germline trimming cut 0 bases from V and 14 bases from J; bases unmatched to any gene: 12.

This rearrangement joins TRBV25-1 to TRBJ2-1, with 13 bases fitting TRBD2. The CDR3 is made up of 16 amino acids. J was trimmed by 8 bases and V by 2 bases; bases with no gene match: 6. The germline CDR1 and CDR2 sequences are MGHDK and SYGVNS. The CDR3 DNA follows: TGTGCCAGCAGTGAACCCACTAGCGGGGGGGCCGATGAGCAGTTCTTC. Its protein product is CASSEPTSGGADEQFF.

The V gene is TRBV19, the J gene TRBJ2-7; D is perhaps TRBD1 (6 bases). This CDR3 region has 14 residues. Between the trimmed V and J ends, which lost 5 bases and 6 bases, there was a span of 17 bases. Germline V gene sequence: CDR1 LNHDA, CDR2 SQIVND (reference sequence). The CDR3 DNA sequence: TGTGCCAGTAGTTCCCCGGGACAAAGGGTCGAGCAGTACTTC. As protein: CASSSPGQRVEQYF.

The chain combines TRBV10-3 with TRBJ1-1; D is perhaps TRBD1 (5 bases). The germline V gene has CDR1 ENHRY and CDR2 SYGVKD. The CDR3 totals 11 residues. Deletions cut 10 bases from V and 2 bases from J, with 8 bases between. The CDR3 reads CASTGNTEAFF. The CDR3 coding sequence is TGTGCCAGTACAGGTAACACTGAAGCTTTCTTT.

This clone was observed a single time. V usage is TRBV2 and J usage is TRBJ2-7, with TRBD2 matching 9 bases. CDR1 is SNHLY, CDR2 FYNNEI, per germline. The CDR3 sequence is 14 residues long. V was clipped by 5 bases and J by 2 bases; unmatched bases: 4. The CDR3 DNA reads as TGTGCCAGCAGTAGTAGCGGGGGAGCCTACGAGCAGTACTTC. Translated, it gives CASSSSGGAYEQYF.